This T cell receptor beta chain was sequenced for a study of control samples from healthy donors and cancer patients. Measured with immunoSEQ multiplex PCR; TCRdb has only the in-frame clones, and not every one. The sample records almost 40,000 clones, approximately 82% being singletons. The CDR3 contains 13 residues. Germline CDR1 is MNHEY and CDR2 is SMNVEV (reference sequence). V lost 4 bases and J lost 4, with 10 bases in between. The chain employs TRBV27 and TRBJ1-1; possibly TRBD1 for D (5 bases). This clonotype originated in a woman in her fifties or sixties with lung cancer. The sample was PBMCs. The CDR3 region is CASSSGEGTEAFF. In nucleotides, the CDR3 is TGTGCCAGCAGTTCGGGGGAAGGCACTGAAGCTTTCTTT.